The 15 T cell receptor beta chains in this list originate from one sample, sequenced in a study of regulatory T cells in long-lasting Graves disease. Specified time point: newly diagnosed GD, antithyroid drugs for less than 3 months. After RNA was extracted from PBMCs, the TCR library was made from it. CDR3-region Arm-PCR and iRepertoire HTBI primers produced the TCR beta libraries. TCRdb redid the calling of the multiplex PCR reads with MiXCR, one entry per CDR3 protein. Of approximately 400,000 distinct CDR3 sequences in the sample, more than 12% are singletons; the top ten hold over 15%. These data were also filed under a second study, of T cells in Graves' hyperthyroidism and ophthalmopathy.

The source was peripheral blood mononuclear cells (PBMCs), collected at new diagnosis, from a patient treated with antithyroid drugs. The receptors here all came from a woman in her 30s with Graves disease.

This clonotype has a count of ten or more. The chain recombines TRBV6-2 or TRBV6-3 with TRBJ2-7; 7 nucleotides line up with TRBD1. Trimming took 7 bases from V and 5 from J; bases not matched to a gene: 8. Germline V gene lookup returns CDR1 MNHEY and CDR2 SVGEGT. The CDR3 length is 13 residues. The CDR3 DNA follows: TGTGCCAGCATTATGACAGGGTTACACGAGCAGTACTTC. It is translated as CASIMTGLHEQYF.

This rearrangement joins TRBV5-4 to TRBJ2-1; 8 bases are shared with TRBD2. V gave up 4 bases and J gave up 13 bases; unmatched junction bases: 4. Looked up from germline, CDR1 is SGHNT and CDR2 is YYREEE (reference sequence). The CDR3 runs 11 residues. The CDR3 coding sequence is TGTGCCAGCAGCATAGGGACTAGACAGTTCTTC. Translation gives CASSIGTRQFF.

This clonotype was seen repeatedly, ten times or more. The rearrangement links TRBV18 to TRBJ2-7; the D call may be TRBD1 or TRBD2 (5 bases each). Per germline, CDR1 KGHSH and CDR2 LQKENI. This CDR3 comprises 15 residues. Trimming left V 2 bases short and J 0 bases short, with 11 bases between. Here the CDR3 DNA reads TGTGCCAGCTCACCAATCGGGGCCAGCTCCTACGAGCAGTACTTC. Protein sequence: CASSPIGASSYEQYF.

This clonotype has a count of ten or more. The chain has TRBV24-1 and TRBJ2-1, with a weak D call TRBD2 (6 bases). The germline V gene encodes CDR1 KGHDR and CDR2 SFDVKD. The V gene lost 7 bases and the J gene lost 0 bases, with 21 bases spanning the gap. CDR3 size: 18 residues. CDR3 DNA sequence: TGTGCCACCAGCGGGGTCTCTGGCGCGGGAAGCTCCTACAATGAGCAGTTCTTC. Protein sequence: CATSGVSGAGSSYNEQFF.

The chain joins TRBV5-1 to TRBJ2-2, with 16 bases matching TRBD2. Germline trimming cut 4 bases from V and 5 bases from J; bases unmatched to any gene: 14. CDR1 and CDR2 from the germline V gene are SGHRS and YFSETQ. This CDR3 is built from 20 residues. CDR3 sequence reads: CASSILPGLAGGPRTGELFF. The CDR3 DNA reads TGCGCCAGCAGCATTCTCCCGGGACTAGCGGGAGGGCCCAGGACCGGGGAGCTGTTTTTT.

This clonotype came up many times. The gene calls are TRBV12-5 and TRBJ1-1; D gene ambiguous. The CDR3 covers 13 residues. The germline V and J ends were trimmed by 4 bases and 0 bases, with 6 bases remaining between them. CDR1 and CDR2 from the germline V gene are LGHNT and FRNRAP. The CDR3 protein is CASGSGLNTEAFF. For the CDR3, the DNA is TGTGCTAGTGGTTCCGGCCTGAACACTGAAGCTTTCTTT.

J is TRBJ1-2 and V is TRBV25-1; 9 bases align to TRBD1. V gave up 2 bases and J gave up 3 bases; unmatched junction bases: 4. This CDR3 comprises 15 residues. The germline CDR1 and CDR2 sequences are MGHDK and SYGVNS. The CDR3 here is CASSEVGTGHYGYTF. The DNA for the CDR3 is TGTGCCAGCAGTGAAGTAGGGACAGGGCACTATGGCTACACCTTC.

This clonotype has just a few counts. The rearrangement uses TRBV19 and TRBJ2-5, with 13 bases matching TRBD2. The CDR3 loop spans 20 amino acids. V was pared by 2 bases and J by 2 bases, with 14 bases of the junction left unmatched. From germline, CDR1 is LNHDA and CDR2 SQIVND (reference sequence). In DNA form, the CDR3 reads TGTGCCAGTAGTATAAGCCGTTGGACTAGCGGGAGCCCCCAACAAGAGACCCAGTACTTC. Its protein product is CASSISRWTSGSPQQETQYF.

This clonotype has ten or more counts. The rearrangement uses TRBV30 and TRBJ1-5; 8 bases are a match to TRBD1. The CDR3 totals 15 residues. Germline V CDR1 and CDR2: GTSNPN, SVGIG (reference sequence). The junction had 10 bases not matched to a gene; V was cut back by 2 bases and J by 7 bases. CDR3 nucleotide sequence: TGTGCCTGGAGTCCCCCCGCCAGGGGGCGACAGCCCCAGCATTTT. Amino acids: CAWSPPARGRQPQHF.

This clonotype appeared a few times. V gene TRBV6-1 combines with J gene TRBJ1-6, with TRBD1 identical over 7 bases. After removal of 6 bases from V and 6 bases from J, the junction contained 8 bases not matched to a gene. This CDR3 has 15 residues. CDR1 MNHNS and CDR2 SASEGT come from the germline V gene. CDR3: CASSKTGDFNSPLHF. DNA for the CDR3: TGTGCCAGCAGCAAAACAGGGGATTTTAATTCACCCCTCCACTTT.

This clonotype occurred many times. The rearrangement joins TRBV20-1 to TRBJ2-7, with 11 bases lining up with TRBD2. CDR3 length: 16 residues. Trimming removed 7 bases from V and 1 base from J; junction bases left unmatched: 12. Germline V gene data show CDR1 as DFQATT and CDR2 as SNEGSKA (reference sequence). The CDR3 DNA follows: TGCAGTGTCAAGACGGGACTAGCGGATCCTTCCTACGAGCAGTACTTC. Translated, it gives CSVKTGLADPSYEQYF.

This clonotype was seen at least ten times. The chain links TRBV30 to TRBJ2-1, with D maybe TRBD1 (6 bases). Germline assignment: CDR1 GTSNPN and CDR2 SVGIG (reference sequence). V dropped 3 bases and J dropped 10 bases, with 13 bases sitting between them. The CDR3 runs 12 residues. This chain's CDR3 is CAWRGALVEQFF. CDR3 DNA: TGTGCCTGGAGGGGGGCATTGGTGGAGCAGTTCTTC.

DNA of the CDR3: TGCGCCAGCAGCCCCAGACAGGGCCGCACAGATACGCAGTATTTT. Encoded protein: CASSPRQGRTDTQYF. The rearrangement links TRBV5-1 to TRBJ2-3; 7 nucleotides agree with TRBD1. Germline lookup yields CDR1 SGHRS and CDR2 YFSETQ. V was pared by 4 bases and J by 1 base, with 6 bases of the junction left unmatched. CDR3 length equals 15 residues.

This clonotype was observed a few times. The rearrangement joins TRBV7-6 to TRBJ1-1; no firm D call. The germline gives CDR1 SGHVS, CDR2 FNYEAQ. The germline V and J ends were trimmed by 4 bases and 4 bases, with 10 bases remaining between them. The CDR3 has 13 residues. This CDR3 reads CASSSLSTTEAFF. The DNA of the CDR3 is TGTGCCAGCAGCTCCCTCTCTACCACTGAAGCTTTCTTT.

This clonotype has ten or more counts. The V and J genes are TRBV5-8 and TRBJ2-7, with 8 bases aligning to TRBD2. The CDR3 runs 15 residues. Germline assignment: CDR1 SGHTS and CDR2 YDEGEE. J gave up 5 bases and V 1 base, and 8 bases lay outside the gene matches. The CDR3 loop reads CASSLYTGGLDEQYF. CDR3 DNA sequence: TGTGCCAGCAGCTTGTACACGGGAGGGCTCGACGAGCAGTACTTC.